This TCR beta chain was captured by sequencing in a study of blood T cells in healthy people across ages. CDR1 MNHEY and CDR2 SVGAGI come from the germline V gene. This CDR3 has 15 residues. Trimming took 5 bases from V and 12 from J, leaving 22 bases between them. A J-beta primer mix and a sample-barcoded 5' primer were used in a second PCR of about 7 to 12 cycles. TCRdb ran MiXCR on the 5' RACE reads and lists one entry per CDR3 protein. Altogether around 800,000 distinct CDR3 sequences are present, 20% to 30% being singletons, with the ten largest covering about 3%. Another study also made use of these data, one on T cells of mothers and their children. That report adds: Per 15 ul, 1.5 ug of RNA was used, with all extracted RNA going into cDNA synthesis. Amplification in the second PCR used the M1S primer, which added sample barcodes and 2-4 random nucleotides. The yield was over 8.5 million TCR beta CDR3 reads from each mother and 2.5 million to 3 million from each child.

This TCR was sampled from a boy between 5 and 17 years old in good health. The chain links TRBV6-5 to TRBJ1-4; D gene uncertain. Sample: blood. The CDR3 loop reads CASSPQDADREELFF. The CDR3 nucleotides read TGTGCCAGCAGTCCCCAGGACGCGGACCGGGAAGAACTGTTTTTT.